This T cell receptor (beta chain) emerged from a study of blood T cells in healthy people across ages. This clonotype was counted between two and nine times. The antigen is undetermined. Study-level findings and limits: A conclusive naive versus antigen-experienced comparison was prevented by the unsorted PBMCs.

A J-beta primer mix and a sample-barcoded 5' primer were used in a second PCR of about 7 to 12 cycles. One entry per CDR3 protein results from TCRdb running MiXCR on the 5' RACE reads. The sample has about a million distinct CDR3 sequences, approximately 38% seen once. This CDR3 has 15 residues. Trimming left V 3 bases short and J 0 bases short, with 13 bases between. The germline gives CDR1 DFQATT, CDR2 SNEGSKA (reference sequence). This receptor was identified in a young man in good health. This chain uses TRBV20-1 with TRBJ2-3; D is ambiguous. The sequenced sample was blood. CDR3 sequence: CSASRPESSTDTQYF. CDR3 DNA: TGCAGTGCTAGTAGGCCAGAGTCTAGCACAGATACGCAGTATTTT.